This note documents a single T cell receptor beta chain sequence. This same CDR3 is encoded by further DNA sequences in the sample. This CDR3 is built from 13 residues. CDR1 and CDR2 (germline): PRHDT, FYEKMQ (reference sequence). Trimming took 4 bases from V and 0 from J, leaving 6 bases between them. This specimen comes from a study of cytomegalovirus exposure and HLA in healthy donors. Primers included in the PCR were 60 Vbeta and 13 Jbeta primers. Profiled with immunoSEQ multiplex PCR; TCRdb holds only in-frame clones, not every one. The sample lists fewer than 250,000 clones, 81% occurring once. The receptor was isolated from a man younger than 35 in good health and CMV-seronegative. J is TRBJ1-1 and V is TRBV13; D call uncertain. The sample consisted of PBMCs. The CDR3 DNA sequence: TGTGCCAGCAGCTCGGTGGTGAACACTGAAGCTTTCTTT. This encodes CASSSVVNTEAFF. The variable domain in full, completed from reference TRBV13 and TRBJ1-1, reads AAGVIQSPRHLIKEKRETATLKCYPIPRHDTVYWYQQGPGQDPQFLISFYEKMQSDKGSIPDRFSAQQFSDYHSELNMSSLELGDSALYFCASSSVVNTEAFFGQGTRLTVV.